Listed here are 25 T cell receptor beta chains from one sample, sequenced in a study of monozygotic twins with inflammatory bowel disease. TCRdb reprocessed the 5' RACE reads and stores each CDR3 protein as one record, lacking DNA. The sample spans around 40,000 distinct CDR3 sequences; the ten largest clones claim 5% to 6.5%. Sequencing input: blood. The receptors were gathered from a human donor with ulcerative colitis or Crohn's disease, or a healthy co-twin of an affected twin (not recorded which).

The V call is TRBV10-3, the J call TRBJ1-1; lacking DNA, the TRBD1 call made by TCRdb goes unchecked. CDR3 length: 14 amino acids. Germline loops: CDR1 ENHRY, CDR2 SYGVKD. CDR3 residues: CAISGQGLNTEAFF.

The rearrangement uses TRBV10-1 and TRBJ2-5. The CDR3 contains 13 residues. The germline V gene has CDR1 WNHNN and CDR2 SYGVQD (reference sequence). CDR3: CASSDLGKETQYF.

The rearrangement links TRBV7-6 to TRBJ1-4; the D gene TCRdb calls, TRBD1, cannot be checked with no DNA. Germline assignment: CDR1 SGHVS and CDR2 FNYEAQ. This CDR3 region has 15 residues. The CDR3 sequence is CASRQQGGGGEKLFF.

J is TRBJ2-3 and V is TRBV5-5; the D call from TCRdb, TRBD2, cannot be confirmed without DNA. CDR1 SGHKS and CDR2 YYEKEE come from the germline V gene (reference sequence). The CDR3 runs to 15 residues. The CDR3 loop reads CASSLVSGRADTQYF.

V usage is TRBV27 and J usage is TRBJ1-1. This CDR3 has 12 amino acids. Per the germline V gene, CDR1 is MNHEY and CDR2 is SMNVEV (reference sequence). The CDR3 loop is CASRRLGTEAFF.

The chain links TRBV5-5 to TRBJ2-6; as DNA is missing, the TRBD2 call by TCRdb cannot be tested. The germline V gene encodes CDR1 SGHKS and CDR2 YYEKEE (reference sequence). The CDR3 extends over 15 amino acids. CDR3: CASSPAYYGANVLTF.

This rearrangement joins TRBV20-1 to TRBJ2-7; TCRdb returns TRBD1, unconfirmable since there is no DNA. The CDR3 covers 12 residues. Germline values: CDR1 DFQATT, CDR2 SNEGSKA (reference sequence). The CDR3 region is CSAGDRPYEQYF.

The rearrangement joins TRBV7-9 to TRBJ2-2. The CDR3 consists of 13 residues. Germline V CDR1 and CDR2: SEHNR, FQNEAQ (reference sequence). The CDR3 sequence: CASNYLNTGELFF. The whole variable domain, remainder taken from reference TRBV7-9 and TRBJ2-2, is DTGVSQNPRHKITKRGQNVTFRCDPISEHNRLYWYRQTLGQGPEFLTYFQNEAQLEKSRLLSDRFSAERPKGSFSTLEIQRTEQGDSAMYLCASNYLNTGELFFGEGSRLTVL.

The CDR3 spells CASSQDRQAMRPQHF. This rearrangement joins TRBV4-3 to TRBJ1-5; no DNA is available, so the TRBD1 call from TCRdb remains unchecked. CDR1 and CDR2 from the germline V gene are LGHNA and YSLEER. CDR3 length: 15 residues.

The chain links TRBV29-1 to TRBJ2-5; absent DNA, TCRdb's TRBD2 call cannot be checked. Germline CDR1 and CDR2: SQVTM and ANQGSEA. The CDR3 consists of 19 residues. The CDR3 sequence: CSVTLSPAAASGRGETQYF.

The chain employs TRBV12-3 or TRBV12-4 and TRBJ1-3. This CDR3 has 14 residues. The CDR3 here is CASSLERSTNTIYF.

The V gene is TRBV28, the J gene TRBJ2-7; no DNA is available, so the TRBD2 call from TCRdb remains unchecked. CDR1 is MDHEN, CDR2 SYDVKM, per germline. This CDR3 spans 14 amino acids. The chain's CDR3 is CASSGPAKPTEQYF.

The chain joins TRBV4-1 to TRBJ2-7; TCRdb outputs TRBD1, but without DNA this stays unchecked. Per the germline V gene, CDR1 is MGHRA and CDR2 is YSYEKL. This CDR3 has 17 residues. The chain's CDR3 is CASSQDTGAGAALRAYF.

The V and J genes are TRBV19 and TRBJ1-1. Germline loops: CDR1 LNHDA, CDR2 SQIVND (reference sequence). There are 13 residues in the CDR3. This chain's CDR3 is CASTPRQAAEAFF.

The chain combines TRBV5-4 with TRBJ2-7; TCRdb's D call of TRBD1 is untestable without DNA. The germline V gene encodes CDR1 SGHNT and CDR2 YYREEE (reference sequence). The CDR3 has 14 amino acids. CDR3 amino acids: CASSPGRGGREQYF.

The rearrangement links TRBV4-3 to TRBJ2-3; as DNA is missing, the TRBD1 call by TCRdb cannot be tested. This CDR3 contains 16 residues. Germline V gene sequence: CDR1 LGHNA, CDR2 YSLEER. Here the CDR3 reads CASSQEGQGGTDTQYF.

The chain joins TRBV20-1 to TRBJ2-4. This CDR3 has 17 amino acids. From germline, CDR1 is DFQATT and CDR2 SNEGSKA (reference sequence). The CDR3 reads CSAGVFDGLYAKNIQYF.

The chain joins TRBV3-1 to TRBJ1-2; TCRdb lists TRBD1, though no DNA is available to test this call. This CDR3 region has 16 residues. Per the germline V gene, CDR1 is LGHDT and CDR2 is YNNKEL (reference sequence). CDR3: CASSRTTTAQFYGYTF.

The chain is built from TRBV29-1 and TRBJ2-3; TCRdb calls TRBD1, which cannot be checked without DNA. The V gene's germline CDR1 is SQVTM and CDR2 ANQGSEA. The CDR3 has 14 residues. CDR3 region: CSARQGERTDTQYF.

The chain's CDR3 is CASSRPRGPDTQYF. The chain recombines TRBV7-8 with TRBJ2-3; TCRdb outputs TRBD2, but without DNA this stays unchecked. The CDR3 contains 14 residues. Germline assignment: CDR1 SGHVS and CDR2 FQNEAQ. The complete variable domain, with remaining parts taken from reference TRBV7-8 and TRBJ2-3, reads GAGVSQSPRYKVAKRGQDVALRCDPISGHVSLFWYQQALGQGPEFLTYFQNEAQLDKSGLPSDRFFAERPEGSVSTLKIQRTQQEDSAVYLCASSRPRGPDTQYFGPGTRLTVL.

This chain joins TRBV6-5 and TRBJ2-2; TCRdb names TRBD1, which stays unverified in the absence of DNA. The CDR3 loop spans 16 amino acids. The germline gives CDR1 MNHEY, CDR2 SVGAGI. CDR3 protein: CASSYGRGINTGELFF.

This sequence joins TRBV5-1 and TRBJ2-7. Per germline, CDR1 SGHRS and CDR2 YFSETQ. The CDR3 totals 15 residues. CDR3 in amino acids: CASSLSPTRSYEQYF.

The J gene is TRBJ2-3, the V gene TRBV29-1; the D call from TCRdb, TRBD1, cannot be confirmed without DNA. This CDR3 has 12 amino acids. Germline V gene sequence: CDR1 SQVTM, CDR2 ANQGSEA. This CDR3 is CSVVGGTDTQYF.

The genes are TRBV12-3 or TRBV12-4 and TRBJ2-5; TCRdb proposes TRBD1, but this gene call is untestable without DNA. The CDR3 consists of 16 residues. CDR3 residues: CASSLGSGGFGATQYF.

The chain uses TRBV7-2 and TRBJ2-1; TCRdb indicates TRBD2, and absent DNA this call remains unverified. This CDR3 has 16 residues. Germline loops: CDR1 SGHTA, CDR2 FQGNSA. The CDR3 spells CASSFTGTSGYNEQFF.